These 29 T cell receptor beta chains originate from one sample sequenced in a study of cytomegalovirus exposure and HLA in healthy donors. PCR involved 60 Vbeta and 13 Jbeta primers. The data were produced by immunoSEQ multiplex PCR, yet TCRdb's version contains in-frame clones alone and is incomplete. The data show approximately 110,000 clones, over 60% seen once. Sequencing was performed on PBMCs. The receptors come from a man aged 60 to 69 in good health and CMV-seropositive.

There are a few counts of this clone. The chain links TRBV5-1 to TRBJ2-7; possibly TRBD2 for D (5 bases). The germline V gene encodes CDR1 SGHRS and CDR2 YFSETQ. The CDR3 covers 15 residues. V gave up 4 bases and J gave up 0 bases, with 14 bases separating them. This CDR3 is CASSDRSGSSYEQYF. The CDR3 nucleotides read TGCGCCAGCAGCGACCGATCGGGGAGCTCCTACGAGCAGTACTTC.

J is TRBJ1-2 and V is TRBV6-1; 7 bases align to TRBD1. CDR1 is MNHNS and CDR2 is SASEGT in the germline V gene. The CDR3 covers 14 residues. V trimming: 6 bases; J trimming: 4 bases; junction bases outside the gene matches: 8. CDR3 amino acids: CASREGAASYGYTF. The CDR3 coding sequence is TGTGCCAGCAGGGAGGGGGCCGCGAGCTATGGCTACACCTTC.

The chain carries TRBV21-1 and TRBJ1-5; the table's TRBD1 call for D was not verified on the DNA. TRBV21-1 is designated a pseudogene. The CDR3 covers 14 residues. The CDR3 sequence is CASRTGKSNQPQHF. The CDR3 bases are TGTGCCAGCAGGACAGGGAAGAGCAATCAGCCCCAGCATTTT.

In this sample, this clone turned up once. The rearrangement joins TRBV6-5 to TRBJ1-1; D may be TRBD1 (5 bases). Germline loops: CDR1 MNHEY, CDR2 SVGAGI. This CDR3 region has 14 residues. Trimming pared 0 bases from V and 7 bases from J, leaving 12 bases between. The CDR3 region has the DNA TGTGCCAGCAGTTACTCTCGGGGGAACCTTGAAGCTTTCTTT. Protein product: CASSYSRGNLEAFF.

In this sample, this clone turned up a few times. This chain connects TRBV5-1 to TRBJ2-7, with D tentatively TRBD1 (5 bases). V was trimmed by 4 bases and J by 2 bases, leaving 10 bases between them. Looked up from germline, CDR1 is SGHRS and CDR2 is YFSETQ. This CDR3 spans 13 amino acids. As DNA, the CDR3 is TGCGCCAGCAGCCCCTCAGGGACCTACGAGCAGTACTTC. Translating gives CASSPSGTYEQYF. The variable domain in full, completed from reference TRBV5-1 and TRBJ2-7, reads KAGVTQTPRYLIKTRGQQVTLSCSPISGHRSVSWYQQTPGQGLQFLFEYFSETQRNKGNFPGRFSGRQFSNSRSEMNVSTLELGDSALYLCASSPSGTYEQYFGPGTRLTVT.

This clone was counted a few times. V usage is TRBV5-1 and J usage is TRBJ2-3; TRBD1 is a possible D gene (5 bases). Deletions cut 4 bases from V and 3 bases from J, with 18 bases between. This CDR3 spans 16 amino acids. Germline CDR1 reads SGHRS; CDR2 reads YFSETQ. CDR3 amino acids: CASSIRVGAVTDTQYF. In DNA form, the CDR3 reads TGCGCCAGCAGCATCAGGGTTGGGGCCGTAACAGATACGCAGTATTTT.

This clone was recorded only once. The CDR3 DNA reads TGTGCCAGCAGTTACCCAGGCTACAATGAGCAGTTCTTC. Its protein product is CASSYPGYNEQFF. The J gene is TRBJ2-1, the V gene TRBV6-5; D is unclear. CDR1 is MNHEY, CDR2 SVGAGI, per germline. This CDR3 has 13 residues. V was trimmed by 2 bases and J by 3 bases, leaving 5 bases between them.

J is TRBJ2-3 and V is TRBV6-4; 10 positions agree with TRBD2. With 2 bases clipped from V and 6 bases from J, the junction kept 5 bases outside the gene matches. The CDR3 runs to 15 residues. Per the germline V gene, CDR1 is MRHNA and CDR2 is SNTAGT. Here the CDR3 reads CASSDELAGVDTQYF. DNA of the CDR3: TGTGCCAGCAGTGACGAGCTAGCGGGGGTTGATACGCAGTATTTT.

The chain recombines TRBV29-1 with TRBJ2-7; D may be TRBD2 (6 bases). The germline CDR1 and CDR2 sequences are SQVTM and ANQGSEA. With 4 bases removed from V and 0 bases from J, the gap between germline ends came to 10 bases. CDR3 length equals 13 residues. The CDR3 DNA follows: TGCAGCGTTGCCGGGGGTCCCTCCTACGAGCAGTACTTC. Amino acid sequence: CSVAGGPSYEQYF.

V is TRBV6-5 and J is TRBJ2-3; D perhaps matches TRBD2 (7 bases). The CDR3 contains 15 residues. V was cut by 2 bases and J by 2 bases, with 11 bases left in between. Germline V gene lookup returns CDR1 MNHEY and CDR2 SVGAGI. This CDR3 is CASSYPGGLTDTQYF. Written as DNA, the CDR3 is TGTGCCAGCAGTTACCCGGGGGGCCTCACAGATACGCAGTATTTT.

This sequence joins TRBV27 and TRBJ2-2; possibly TRBD2 for D (6 bases). V was clipped by 3 bases and J by 5 bases, with 7 bases between them. The CDR3 is made up of 13 amino acids. Germline assignment: CDR1 MNHEY and CDR2 SMNVEV (reference sequence). The CDR3: CASSFGTTGELFF. In DNA form, the CDR3 reads TGTGCCAGCAGTTTCGGGACTACCGGGGAGCTGTTTTTT.

The chain combines TRBV6-1 with TRBJ1-1, with D possibly TRBD1 on 6 matching bases. The V and J ends lost 4 bases and 1 base respectively, with 10 bases between them. Germline-derived CDR1 and CDR2 are MNHNS and SASEGT. The CDR3 runs 14 residues. CDR3 DNA: TGTGCCAGCAGTGTAGTGACAGGGAACACTGAAGCTTTCTTT. It translates to CASSVVTGNTEAFF.

J is TRBJ2-3 and V is TRBV5-1; tentatively, D is TRBD1 (5 bases). CDR3 length: 16 residues. V was cut by 0 bases and J by 0 bases, with 11 bases left in between. The germline V gene encodes CDR1 SGHRS and CDR2 YFSETQ. CDR3 loop: CASSLGQTSSTDTQYF. The CDR3 nucleotides read TGCGCCAGCAGCTTGGGACAGACTTCGAGCACAGATACGCAGTATTTT.

The chain couples TRBV19 to TRBJ2-3, with D perhaps TRBD2 (6 bases). The CDR3 spans 13 residues. V shed 11 bases and J shed 4 bases, with 16 bases lying between them. Germline V lookup: CDR1 LNHDA, CDR2 SQIVND (reference sequence). The DNA of the CDR3 is TGTGCCGCTGGGGTCGGGGGTGCAGATACGCAGTATTTT. It specifies CAAGVGGADTQYF.

This chain links TRBV6-1 with TRBJ1-1, with 7 bases identical to TRBD1. The ends lost 11 bases at V and 8 bases at J; junction bases unmatched: 11. The CDR3 contains 12 residues. CDR1 and CDR2 (germline): MNHNS, SASEGT. CDR3 DNA: TGTGCCTCGGACTTTCTCAGGGGGGAAGCTTTCTTT. Its translation: CASDFLRGEAFF.

This clone is a singleton in its sample. An end of the junction differs from the germline gene, which may be a read error. The chain couples TRBV30 to TRBJ1-3, with a tentative D call TRBD1 (5 bases). CDR3 length: 11 residues. Germline values: CDR1 GTSNPN, CDR2 SVGIG (reference sequence). The CDR3 DNA sequence: TGTGCCTGGAGTGTTCTTCAGGACATAGGTTTT. Translation: CAWSVLQDIGF.

The rearrangement uses TRBV4-2 and TRBJ2-5, with 11 bases aligning to TRBD2. Germline V gene data show CDR1 as LGHNA and CDR2 as YNFKEQ. V lost 3 bases, J lost 1 base, and 10 bases stayed unmatched. This CDR3 is built from 18 residues. CDR3 DNA sequence: TGTGCCAGCAGCCAGGTTCTAGCGGGGGGCCTACTCCAAGAGACCCAGTACTTC. This encodes CASSQVLAGGLLQETQYF.

Only one count was recorded for this clone. V is TRBV10-3 and J is TRBJ1-6; D might be TRBD1 (5 bases). This CDR3 contains 18 residues. Trimming left V 0 bases short and J 0 bases short, with 12 bases between. Germline V gene sequence: CDR1 ENHRY, CDR2 SYGVKD. The CDR3 region has the DNA TGTGCCATCAGTGAGTCGACCGGGGGGACCTCCTATAATTCACCCCTCCACTTT. It translates to CAISESTGGTSYNSPLHF.

This clone was found a few times. This sequence joins TRBV12-2 and TRBJ1-5; TRBD1 is taken as the D call from the table, unchecked against the DNA. TRBV12-2 is flagged as a pseudogene. The CDR3 is made up of 16 amino acids. CDR3 amino acids: CASRDPAGGGGQPQHF. In DNA, the CDR3 is TGTGCAAGTCGCGACCCCGCTGGGGGCGGTGGTCAGCCCCAGCATTTT.

The chain links TRBV6-6 to TRBJ1-1; D is unresolved. CDR3 size: 13 residues. V dropped 8 bases and J dropped 6 bases, with 16 bases sitting between them. Germline V gene sequence: CDR1 MNHNY, CDR2 SVGAGI (reference sequence). CDR3: CASYSPGDPEAFF. The CDR3 region has the DNA TGTGCCAGCTATAGTCCCGGGGATCCTGAAGCTTTCTTT.

The genes are TRBV10-1 and TRBJ1-1; perhaps TRBD1 as D (5 bases). Germline V gene sequence: CDR1 WNHNN, CDR2 SYGVQD (reference sequence). V dropped 5 bases and J dropped 10 bases, with 14 bases sitting between them. The CDR3 sequence is 12 residues long. This CDR3 is CASSPSREVAFF. For the CDR3, the DNA is TGCGCCAGCAGTCCTTCCAGGGAGGTAGCTTTCTTT.

This clone was detected a few times. This rearrangement joins TRBV18 to TRBJ2-1, with 16 bases identical to TRBD2. The CDR3 contains 18 residues. With 3 bases clipped from V and 2 bases from J, the junction kept 4 bases outside the gene matches. CDR1 and CDR2 from the germline V gene are KGHSH and LQKENI. As DNA, the CDR3 is TGTGCCAGCTCACCGGCCGGGACTAGCGGGGGGGCCTACAATGAGCAGTTCTTC. Translating gives CASSPAGTSGGAYNEQFF.

The V call is TRBV5-4, the J call TRBJ2-5; possible D gene TRBD2, 7 bases. Germline V gene data show CDR1 as SGHNT and CDR2 as YYREEE (reference sequence). Trimming pared 3 bases from V and 5 bases from J, leaving 17 bases between. The CDR3 is made up of 15 amino acids. CDR3 DNA sequence: TGTGCCAGCAGCTCACCCGGGGGGCCTCAGGAGACCCAGTACTTC. It is translated as CASSSPGGPQETQYF.

This clone turned up a few times. The gene calls are TRBV29-1 and TRBJ2-4, with 9 bases lining up with TRBD1. Trimming removed 2 bases from V and 5 bases from J; junction bases left unmatched: 4. The CDR3 is made up of 14 amino acids. The germline V gene has CDR1 SQVTM and CDR2 ANQGSEA. DNA for the CDR3: TGCAGCGTTGAAATACAGGGGGCCCAAAACATTCAGTACTTC. Protein sequence: CSVEIQGAQNIQYF.

The J gene is TRBJ1-1, the V gene TRBV11-2; D is possibly TRBD1 (5 bases). V was shortened by 5 bases and J by 1 base, with 11 bases between the two germline ends. This CDR3 is built from 14 residues. Looked up from germline, CDR1 is SGHAT and CDR2 is FQNNGV. CDR3 sequence (DNA): TGTGCCAGCAGCGCGGGGCAGGCGAACACTGAAGCTTTCTTT. Translated: CASSAGQANTEAFF.

The V gene is TRBV19, the J gene TRBJ1-2; TRBD1 is a possible D gene (6 bases). Germline CDR1 and CDR2: LNHDA and SQIVND (reference sequence). The V and J ends lost 6 bases and 7 bases respectively, with 21 bases between them. The CDR3 extends over 15 amino acids. CDR3 sequence: CASSQNADFRGGYTF. CDR3 in DNA: TGTGCCAGTAGCCAAAACGCGGACTTCAGGGGTGGCTACACCTTC.

V usage is TRBV11-3 and J usage is TRBJ2-3; the D is unclear. From germline, CDR1 is SGHNT and CDR2 YENEEA. The CDR3 loop spans 12 amino acids. Trimming left V 0 bases short and J 5 bases short, with 3 bases between. CDR3 sequence: CASSLDRDTQYF. The CDR3 bases are TGTGCCAGCAGCTTAGACAGAGATACGCAGTATTTT.

The CDR3 coding sequence is TGTGCCAGCAGTTCATCAGGGTTGGTCGGCTCCTACGAGCAGTACTTC. Its translation is CASSSSGLVGSYEQYF. This sequence joins TRBV6-5 and TRBJ2-7; D possibly corresponds to TRBD1 (5 bases). This CDR3 contains 16 residues. Germline CDR1 MNHEY, CDR2 SVGAGI. Between the trimmed V and J ends, which lost 4 bases and 0 bases, there was a span of 16 bases.

The count of this clone is one. The chain combines TRBV6-4 with TRBJ2-2; D not certain. The CDR3 has 14 residues. V shed 4 bases and J shed 2 bases, with 8 bases lying between them. The germline gives CDR1 MRHNA, CDR2 SNTAGT. CDR3 DNA sequence: TGTGCCAGCAGTGTGGGCCGCAACACCGGGGAGCTGTTTTTT. Protein: CASSVGRNTGELFF.